A selection of T cell receptor beta chains follows, all from one sample in a study of CXCR4 blockade with PD-1 therapy in pancreatic cancer. No antigen has been identified for these receptors. Assay used: immunoSEQ multiplex PCR; TCRdb lists only in-frame clones, some missing. This sample's table reports roughly 100 clones. Material: cultured tumor tissue, obtained after 2 days in culture. Receptor source: a human donor with pancreatic ductal adenocarcinoma. CDR3s include the opening cysteine and the closing phenylalanine or tryptophan. Each record gives: V gene, J gene, D gene, clone size, CDR3 protein, CDR3 DNA. A D gene is named only where the DNA matches it firmly. Expanded clones are given a class, and other clones once, few, many or no size at all.

TRBV6-8	TRBJ2-7	-	-	CASLYRDGSYEQYF	TGTGCCAGCCTTTACCGGGACGGGTCCTACGAGCAGTACTTC
TRBV15	TRBJ2-1	TRBD1	few	CATSRGQGVSGNEQFF	TGTGCCACCAGCAGAGGGCAGGGGGTCTCTGGGAATGAGCAGTTCTTC
TRBV6-1	TRBJ2-3	TRBD2	-	CASSEGWSGSNTDTQYF	TGTGCCAGCAGTGAAGGATGGAGCGGGAGTAACACAGATACGCAGTATTTT
TRBV28	TRBJ2-5	-	-	CASSRSQETQYF	TGTGCCAGCAGCCGAAGCCAAGAGACCCAGTACTTC
TRBV6-8	TRBJ1-1	TRBD1	few	CASLGSQGWDTEAFF	TGTGCCTCCTTAGGGTCACAGGGGTGGGACACTGAAGCTTTCTTT
TRBV6-8	TRBJ1-1	TRBD1	-	CASSPQGDTEAFF	TGTGCCAGCAGTCCCCAGGGGGACACTGAAGCTTTCTTT
TRBV28	TRBJ1-2	-	-	CASSLLRGGYTF	TGTGCCAGCAGTTTATTGAGAGGTGGCTACACCTTC
TRBV25-1	TRBJ1-1	-	-	CASIMGNTEAFF	TGTGCCAGCATTATGGGGAACACTGAAGCTTTCTTT
TRBV11-3	TRBJ1-3	-	-	CASSPTGLGDTIYF	TGTGCCAGCAGCCCGACGGGGTTAGGGGACACCATATATTTT
TRBV6-8	TRBJ1-1	-	-	CASSYAGIEAFF	TGTGCCAGCAGTTACGCAGGGATTGAAGCTTTCTTT
TRBV15	TRBJ2-5	-	-	CATSAGGDQETQYF	TGTGCCACCAGCGCAGGGGGGGACCAAGAGACCCAGTACTTC
TRBV19	TRBJ2-1	TRBD2	-	CASSSLLTSGSLYNEQFF	TGTGCCAGTAGTTCCCTGCTGACTAGCGGGAGTTTGTACAATGAGCAGTTCTTC
TRBV30	TRBJ1-1	-	-	CAWSRPGVTEAFF	TGTGCCTGGAGTCGTCCGGGGGTCACTGAAGCTTTCTTT
TRBV11-1	TRBJ2-3	TRBD1	-	CASSLDGTGPPDTQYF	TGTGCCAGCAGCTTGGACGGGACAGGGCCCCCAGATACGCAGTATTTT
TRBV11-3	TRBJ2-2	TRBD1	hyperexpanded	CASPRTGNTGELFF	TGTGCCAGCCCTCGGACAGGGAACACCGGGGAGCTGTTTTTT
TRBV7-6	TRBJ1-1	-	once	CASSPAVMNTEAFF	TGTGCCAGCAGCCCGGCGGTAATGAACACTGAAGCTTTCTTT
TRBV11-3	TRBJ2-3	TRBD2	once	CASSYSGTTDTQYF	TGTGCCAGCAGCTACAGCGGGACGACAGATACGCAGTATTTT
TRBV11-3	TRBJ1-3	-	-	CASSSGLTSSGNTIYF	TGTGCCAGCAGCTCGGGACTTACCTCCTCTGGAAACACCATATATTTT
TRBV7-6	TRBJ2-5	TRBD2	-	CASSLALSGGRETQYF	TGTGCCAGCAGCTTAGCGCTGAGCGGGGGGCGAGAGACCCAGTACTTC
TRBV5-1	TRBJ2-3	TRBD2	-	CASSQERAGGPTDTQYF	TGCGCCAGCAGCCAAGAAAGGGCGGGGGGGCCGACAGATACGCAGTATTTT
TRBV6-8	TRBJ1-5	-	-	CASRGEQSNQPQHF	TGTGCCAGCAGAGGGGAACAGAGCAATCAGCCCCAGCATTTT
TRBV18	TRBJ2-7	TRBD2	-	CASSQLAGEGEQYF	TGTGCCAGCTCACAACTAGCGGGAGAGGGCGAGCAGTACTTC
TRBV19	TRBJ1-4	-	few	CASGGTTNEKLFF	TGTGCCAGCGGGGGGACGACTAATGAAAAACTGTTTTTT
TRBV6-8	TRBJ2-1	-	-	CAGRGEQSNNEQFF	TGTGCGGGTAGGGGGGAACAGTCCAACAATGAGCAGTTCTTC
TRBV6-8	TRBJ1-5	-	-	CASSPGGAYSNQPQHF	TGTGCCAGCAGTCCCGGGGGGGCTTATAGCAATCAGCCCCAGCATTTT